The text below deals with one TCR beta chain. Each CDR3 protein gets one entry after TCRdb re-called the RT-PCR reads with MiXCR. The sample lists 800,000 to 1,000,000 distinct CDR3 sequences, roughly 18% seen once, with roughly 6% in the top ten. This sample stems from a study of patients and donors after allogeneic stem cell transplantation. Germline V gene data show CDR1 as SGHTA and CDR2 as FQGTGA. V gave up 5 bases and J gave up 6 bases, with 10 bases separating them. The CDR3 covers 12 residues. The chain has TRBV7-3 and TRBJ1-2; D not resolved. The sequencing sample was made of blood, either unsorted or a sorted T cell fraction (not recorded which). The receptor's source is a human donor who was either an allogeneic HSCT recipient or a stem cell or donor lymphocyte infusion donor (not recorded which). It is not recorded whose cells these are; they may come from a transplant donor. The CDR3 spells CASSAGRDGYTF. The CDR3 nucleotides read TGTGCCAGCAGCGCTGGGAGGGATGGCTACACCTTC.